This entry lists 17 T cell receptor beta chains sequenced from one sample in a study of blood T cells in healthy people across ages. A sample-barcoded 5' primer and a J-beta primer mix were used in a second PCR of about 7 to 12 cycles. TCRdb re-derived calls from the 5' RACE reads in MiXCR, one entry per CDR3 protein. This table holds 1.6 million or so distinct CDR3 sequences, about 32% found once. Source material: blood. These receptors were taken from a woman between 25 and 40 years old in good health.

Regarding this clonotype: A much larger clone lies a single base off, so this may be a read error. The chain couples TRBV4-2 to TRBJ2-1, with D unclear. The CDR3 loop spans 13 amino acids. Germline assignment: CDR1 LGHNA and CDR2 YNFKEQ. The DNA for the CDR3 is TGTGCCGGCAGCCCGCCCCTCAACAATGAGCAGTTCTTC. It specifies CAGSPPLNNEQFF.

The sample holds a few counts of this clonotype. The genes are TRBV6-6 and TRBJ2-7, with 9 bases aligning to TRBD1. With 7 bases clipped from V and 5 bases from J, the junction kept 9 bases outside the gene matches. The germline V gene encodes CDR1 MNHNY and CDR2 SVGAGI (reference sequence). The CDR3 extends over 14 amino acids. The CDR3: CASTPGQGFHEQYF. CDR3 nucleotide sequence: TGTGCCAGCACTCCGGGACAGGGTTTCCACGAGCAGTACTTC.

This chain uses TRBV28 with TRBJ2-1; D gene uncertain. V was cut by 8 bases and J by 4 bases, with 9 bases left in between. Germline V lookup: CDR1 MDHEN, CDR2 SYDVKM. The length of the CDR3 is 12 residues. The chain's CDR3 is CASRPIYNEQFF. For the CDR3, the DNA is TGTGCCAGCCGCCCAATATACAATGAGCAGTTCTTC.

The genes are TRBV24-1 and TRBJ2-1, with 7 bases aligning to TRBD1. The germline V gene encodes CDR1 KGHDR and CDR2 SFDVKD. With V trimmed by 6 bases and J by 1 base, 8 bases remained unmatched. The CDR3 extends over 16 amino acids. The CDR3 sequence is CATSSPDRESYNEQFF. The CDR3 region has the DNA TGTGCCACCAGTTCTCCTGACAGGGAATCCTACAATGAGCAGTTCTTC.

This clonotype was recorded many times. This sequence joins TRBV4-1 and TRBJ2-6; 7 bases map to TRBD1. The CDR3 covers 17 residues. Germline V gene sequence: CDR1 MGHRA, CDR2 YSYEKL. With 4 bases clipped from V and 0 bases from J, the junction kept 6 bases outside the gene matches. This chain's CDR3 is CASSRTNRGSGANVLTF. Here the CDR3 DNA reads TGCGCCAGCAGCCGCACAAACAGGGGCTCTGGGGCCAACGTCCTGACTTTC.

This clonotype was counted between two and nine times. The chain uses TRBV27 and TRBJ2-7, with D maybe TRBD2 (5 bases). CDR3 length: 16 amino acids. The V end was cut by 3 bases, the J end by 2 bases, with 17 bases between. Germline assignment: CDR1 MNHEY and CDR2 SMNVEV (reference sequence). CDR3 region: CASSFSLGTRPYEQYF. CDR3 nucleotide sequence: TGTGCCAGCAGTTTTTCCTTGGGTACTAGGCCCTACGAGCAGTACTTC.

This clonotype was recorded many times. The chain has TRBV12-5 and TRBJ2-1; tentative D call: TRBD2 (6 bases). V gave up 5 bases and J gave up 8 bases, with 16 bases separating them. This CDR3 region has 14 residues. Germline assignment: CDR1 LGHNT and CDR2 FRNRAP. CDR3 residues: CASGAGTDPHEQFF. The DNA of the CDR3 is TGTGCTAGTGGTGCGGGAACCGACCCCCATGAGCAGTTCTTC.

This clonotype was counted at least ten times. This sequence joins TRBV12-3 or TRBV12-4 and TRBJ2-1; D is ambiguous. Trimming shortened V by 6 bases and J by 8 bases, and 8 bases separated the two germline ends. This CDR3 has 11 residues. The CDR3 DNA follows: TGTGCCAGCAGCTTCTCCGATGAGCAGTTCTTC. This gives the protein CASSFSDEQFF.

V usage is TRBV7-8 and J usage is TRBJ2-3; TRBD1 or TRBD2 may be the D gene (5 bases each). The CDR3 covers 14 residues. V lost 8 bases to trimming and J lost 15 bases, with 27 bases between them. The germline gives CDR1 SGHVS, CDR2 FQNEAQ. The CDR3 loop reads CASGTGAMDGPLYF. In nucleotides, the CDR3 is TGTGCCAGCGGAACCGGGGCTATGGACGGCCCGCTCTATTTT. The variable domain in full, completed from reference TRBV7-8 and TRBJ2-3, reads GAGVSQSPRYKVAKRGQDVALRCDPISGHVSLFWYQQALGQGPEFLTYFQNEAQLDKSGLPSDRFFAERPEGSVSTLKIQRTQQEDSAVYLCASGTGAMDGPLYFGPGTRLTVL.

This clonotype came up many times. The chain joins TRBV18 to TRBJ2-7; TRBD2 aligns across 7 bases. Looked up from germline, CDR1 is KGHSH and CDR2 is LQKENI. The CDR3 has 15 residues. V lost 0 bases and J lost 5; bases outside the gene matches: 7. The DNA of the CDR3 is TGTGCCAGCTCACCACCGGGAGGGGTACAGGACGAGCAGTACTTC. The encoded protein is CASSPPGGVQDEQYF.

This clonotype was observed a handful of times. CDR3: CASSEMDGWTEAFF. The CDR3 bases are TGTGCCAGCAGTGAAATGGACGGCTGGACTGAAGCTTTCTTT. The chain couples TRBV6-1 to TRBJ1-1; D is unresolved. The CDR3 totals 14 residues. With 2 bases removed from V and 5 bases from J, the gap between germline ends came to 12 bases. CDR1 is MNHNS, CDR2 SASEGT, per germline.

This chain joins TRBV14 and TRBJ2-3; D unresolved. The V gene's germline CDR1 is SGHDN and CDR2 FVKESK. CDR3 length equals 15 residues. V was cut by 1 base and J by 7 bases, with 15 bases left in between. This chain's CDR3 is CASSQVGPLIHTQYF. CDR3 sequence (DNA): TGTGCCAGCAGCCAAGTAGGACCTCTTATCCATACGCAGTATTTT.

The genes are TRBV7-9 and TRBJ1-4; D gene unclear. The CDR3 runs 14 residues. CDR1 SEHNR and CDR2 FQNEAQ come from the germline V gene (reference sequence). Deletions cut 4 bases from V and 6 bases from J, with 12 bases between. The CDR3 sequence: CASSSRRTDEKLFF. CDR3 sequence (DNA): TGTGCCAGCAGCTCCCGTCGGACCGATGAAAAACTGTTTTTT.

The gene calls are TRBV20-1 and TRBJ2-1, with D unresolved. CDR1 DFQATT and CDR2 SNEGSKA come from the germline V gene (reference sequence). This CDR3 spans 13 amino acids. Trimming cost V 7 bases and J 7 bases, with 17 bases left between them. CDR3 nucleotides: TGCAGTGTTAGTCGGCTGATCAGTAATGAGCAGTTCTTC. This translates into CSVSRLISNEQFF.

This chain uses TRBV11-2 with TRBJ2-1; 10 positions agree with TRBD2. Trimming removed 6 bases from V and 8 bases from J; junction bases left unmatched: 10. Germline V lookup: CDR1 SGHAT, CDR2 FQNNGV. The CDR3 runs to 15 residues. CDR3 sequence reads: CASRLAGREGDEQFF. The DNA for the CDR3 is TGTGCCAGCAGACTAGCGGGAAGAGAGGGGGATGAGCAGTTCTTC.

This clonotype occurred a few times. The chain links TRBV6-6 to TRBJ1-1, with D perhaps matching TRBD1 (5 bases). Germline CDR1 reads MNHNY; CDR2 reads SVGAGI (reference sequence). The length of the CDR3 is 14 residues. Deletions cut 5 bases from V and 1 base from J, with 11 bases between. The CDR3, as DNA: TGTGCCAGCAGTGAGGGACTCCAGAACACTGAAGCTTTCTTT. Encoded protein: CASSEGLQNTEAFF.

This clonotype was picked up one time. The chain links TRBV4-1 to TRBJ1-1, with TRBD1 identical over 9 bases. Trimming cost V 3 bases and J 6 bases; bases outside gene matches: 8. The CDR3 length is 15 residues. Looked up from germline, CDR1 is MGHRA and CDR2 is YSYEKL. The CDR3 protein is CASSQSQNRGPEAFF. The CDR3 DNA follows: TGCGCCAGCAGCCAGAGCCAAAACAGGGGGCCTGAAGCTTTCTTT.